The sequence of this T cell receptor beta chain was determined in a study of blood T cell repertoires in COVID-19. Looking at the study overall: Both acute and convalescent COVID-19 samples were obtained from the United States, Italy and Spain. In each case, the material was cDNA or gDNA derived from T cells, B-cell-depleted T cells, or PBMCs.

The authors' processing: Reference gene primer amplification yielded estimated nucleated cell counts. Profiling relied on immunoSEQ multiplex PCR, and the TCRdb table lists in-frame clones only, not all of them. For V, J and clone size, that table is used; D and trimming come from the DNA. The data contain approximately 300,000 clones, about 85% of them singletons. This CDR3 region has 15 residues. Per the germline V gene, CDR1 is KGHSH and CDR2 is LQKENI. V lost 1 base and J lost 5, with 12 bases in between. Sequenced: peripheral blood. The rearrangement links TRBV18 to TRBJ1-5; the D is unclear. This clonotype was obtained from a human donor with COVID-19, enrolled during active disease. The donor label of this sample is uncertain. For the CDR3, the DNA is TGTGCCAGCTCACCACTTCGGCCAGCGGATCAGCCCCAGCATTTT. Translated: CASSPLRPADQPQHF.